This note documents a single T cell receptor beta chain sequence. This clonotype was observed a handful of times. The antigen it binds to is not known. No base quality information exists; no much larger clone differs at one position. From its cysteine to its phenylalanine, the CDR3 spans 10 amino acids. Kept here is only the CDR3 DNA, which spans 30 bases and is read in frame from base 1. Deletion took 5 bases off V and 10 bases off J, with a span of 6 bases between the germline ends. CDR1 and CDR2 are drawn from the germline V gene: SNHLY, FYNNEI. According to the study, the label for this sample's time point signals: patch test 3, about 24 weeks after DPC sensitization. What the treatment or condition label conveys for this sample: therapeutic diphenylcyclopropenone sensitization with weekly scalp DPC. At each patch-test visit, blood was drawn before the patch test was applied. To be eligible, patients had to be aged 18 to 70, diagnosed with alopecia and judged suitable for DPC therapy, while pregnant patients were excluded. Total RNA was isolated from unfractionated whole blood collected in Tempus Blood RNA tubes.

These data belong to a study of human T cells and chemical hapten exposure (dated by TCRdb to the early 2020s). The study in broad terms: For sensitization, 2% DPC in acetone was applied to an approximately 2 cm by approximately 2 cm area of upper inner arm skin. Patch testing on the upper back used Finn chambers containing 0.01% DPC, with scoring done after 6 days according to International Contact Dermatitis Research Group standards. This study followed changes in the peripheral blood TCR repertoire in vivo during primary and secondary sensitization of alopecia patients to the hapten diphenylcyclopropenone (DPC). Under 30 alopecia patients gave blood for TCR sequencing at one to four time points (pre-sensitization, 2, 6 and 24 weeks). Alopecia areata with under or over 50% scalp involvement, alopecia totalis and alopecia universalis were represented in the patient cohort, which was mostly female. Weekly therapeutic DPC doses were additionally applied to the scalp of patients throughout the roughly 25-week study period. Blood samples were taken from patients before sensitization (week 0) and at 2, 6 and about 24 weeks after DPC sensitization. Libraries were combined into a pool for sequencing, and differences in TCR yield between samples came mainly from small differences in library volumes within the pool. The full study reports these points: Because all patients had alopecia, a presumed autoimmune disease, the immune response of the patients might differ from that of healthy individuals. Expanded TCRs formed significantly more large CDR3 similarity clusters than pre-sensitization or healthy control sets, consistent with antigen-driven responses. Repeated subsampling changed both the strength of the expansion versus patch-test correlation and the threshold at which that correlation became significant. The number of TCRs above 1 in 1000 frequency did not change with DPC sensitization; there was no evidence of global repertoire structure alterations. The number of PT1 expanded TCRs positively correlated with patch test score, significant at thresholds 8, 16 and 32 but not 4.

Library generation was performed with RACE. Sequencing was performed on a NextSeq 500. During library preparation, unique molecular identifiers were attached to individual cDNA molecules so that TCRs could be counted in a quantitative, reproducible way. Each blood RNA sample was used to sequence both TCR alpha and TCR beta chains. The published analysis was carried out like this. A median of about 89,000 TCRs per sample was observed, with a range of roughly 23,224 to 700,000. V, J and CDR3 annotation of the TCR reads was carried out using the Decombinator software suite. To make PS versus PT1 abundance plots, every sample was subsampled to the same number of TCRs (28,000). Expanded TCRs were defined as absent before sensitization and observed at least eight times at the 2-week time point. TCRdb reprocessed the public reads (quality trimming at Q25 with fastp, clone calling with MiXCR) and kept in-frame beta chains. Each entry is one CDR3 protein sequence, shown with its most common DNA and genes. The V and J calls, along with clone size, are taken from TCRdb and not from the paper's own processing. Here the sample has 110,000 or so distinct CDR3 sequences; nearly 35% occur a single time. Roughly 3% of the sample belongs to the ten largest clones.

The sample was whole blood, taken in connection with sensitization to the hapten diphenylcyclopropenone (DPC). The chain was built from TRBV2 and TRBJ2-1; confidence is insufficient to name the D gene. This receptor was identified in a man aged 40-49 years with alopecia areata. Some clones in this sample may be carry-over from other donors' samples. The DNA is TGTGCCAGCAGTTCCCTGGAGCAGTTCTTC. It encodes CASSSLEQFF.